Following are 22 T cell receptor beta chains from one sample sequenced in a study of PD-L1 blockade in urothelial cancer. Time point here: pretreatment peripheral blood. Clones were read by immunoSEQ multiplex PCR, and TCRdb kept only the in-frame ones, dropping some. The sample has tens of thousands of clones, about 90% seen once; the top ten hold roughly 1.6%. Sample: PBMCs, taken around atezolizumab (anti-PD-L1) treatment. The receptor set was obtained from a man aged 60 to 69 with urothelial cancer.

This clone was seen a few times. The chain links TRBV6-4 to TRBJ2-2, with 9 nucleotides matching TRBD1. The V gene end was trimmed by 3 bases and the J gene end by 10 bases; junction bases not matched to a gene: 15. Germline V gene lookup returns CDR1 MRHNA and CDR2 SNTAGT. The CDR3 has 17 residues. The CDR3 nucleotides read TGTGCCAGCAGTGAATACTACACGGGACAGGGAGGAGAGGAGCTGTTTTTT. The encoded protein is CASSEYYTGQGGEELFF.

This clone was picked up a small number of times. V gene TRBV6-6 combines with J gene TRBJ1-1; D perhaps matches TRBD1 (6 bases). The V gene's germline CDR1 is MNHNY and CDR2 SVGAGI (reference sequence). Trimming stripped 6 bases from V and 0 bases from J, with 17 bases between. CDR3 length: 16 amino acids. DNA for the CDR3: TGTGCCAGCAGGAACGCCGGGACAAAGGTGAACACTGAAGCTTTCTTT. Its translation: CASRNAGTKVNTEAFF.

In its sample, this clone was seen a few times. The rearrangement links TRBV2 to TRBJ1-5; D remains unclear. The CDR3 contains 11 residues. Germline V gene lookup returns CDR1 SNHLY and CDR2 FYNNEI. The V end was cut by 4 bases, the J end by 13 bases, with 11 bases between. The CDR3 sequence: CASSGPREQHF. DNA for the CDR3: TGTGCCAGCAGTGGCCCAAGAGAGCAGCATTTT.

The genes are TRBV2 and TRBJ2-3, with D possibly being TRBD1 (6 bases). Looked up from germline, CDR1 is SNHLY and CDR2 is FYNNEI. This CDR3 comprises 15 residues. The V end lost 5 bases, the J end lost 6 bases, and 18 bases lay between the germline ends. The DNA for the CDR3 is TGTGCCAGCAGTAGGGGGAGTGCGAATATGGATACGCAGTATTTT. This gives the protein CASSRGSANMDTQYF. The whole variable domain, filled in from reference TRBV2 and TRBJ2-3, reads EPEVTQTPSHQVTQMGQEVILRCVPISNHLYFYWYRQILGQKVEFLVSFYNNEISEKSEIFDDQFSVERPDGSNFTLKIRSTKLEDSAMYFCASSRGSANMDTQYFGPGTRLTVL.

V usage is TRBV5-4 and J usage is TRBJ2-5; 10 bases are shared with TRBD2. The CDR3 contains 14 residues. Germline CDR1 reads SGHNT; CDR2 reads YYREEE (reference sequence). Trimming removed 2 bases from V and 2 bases from J; junction bases left unmatched: 0. Here the CDR3 reads CASSLAGGQETQYF. CDR3 nucleotides: TGTGCCAGCAGCTTAGCGGGAGGGCAAGAGACCCAGTACTTC.

For the CDR3, the DNA is TGCGCCAGCAGCCCTGGCTCGGGGAACCAAGAGACCCAGTACTTC. This translates into CASSPGSGNQETQYF. V gene TRBV5-1 combines with J gene TRBJ2-5; D might be TRBD2 (5 bases). Germline V gene lookup returns CDR1 SGHRS and CDR2 YFSETQ. Trimming stripped 4 bases from V and 0 bases from J, with 13 bases between. The CDR3 spans 15 residues.

The chain joins TRBV7-3 to TRBJ2-6; TRBD2 matches at 11 bases. The CDR3 totals 20 residues. V was clipped by 2 bases and J by 0 bases; unmatched bases: 9. The germline V gene has CDR1 SGHTA and CDR2 FQGTGA. The CDR3 is CASSLHGGTSGFSGANVLTF. The CDR3 DNA reads TGTGCCAGCAGCTTACACGGCGGGACTAGCGGATTCTCTGGGGCCAACGTCCTGACTTTC.

The chain joins TRBV2 to TRBJ1-2, with TRBD1 matching 12 bases. This CDR3 is built from 16 residues. V trimming: 5 bases; J trimming: 0 bases; junction bases outside the gene matches: 4. CDR1 and CDR2 from the germline V gene are SNHLY and FYNNEI. CDR3 DNA: TGTGCCAGCAGTCCGGGACAGGGGGCAACTAACTATGGCTACACCTTC. Its protein product is CASSPGQGATNYGYTF. Together with reference TRBV2 and TRBJ1-2, the CDR3 gives the full variable domain: EPEVTQTPSHQVTQMGQEVILRCVPISNHLYFYWYRQILGQKVEFLVSFYNNEISEKSEIFDDQFSVERPDGSNFTLKIRSTKLEDSAMYFCASSPGQGATNYGYTFGSGTRLTVV.

The chain couples TRBV4-1 to TRBJ2-3; 8 bases match TRBD2. V shed 6 bases, J shed 4 bases, and the junction held 9 bases outside the gene matches. The CDR3 has 15 residues. CDR1 is MGHRA and CDR2 is YSYEKL in the germline V gene. CDR3 region: CASRLTGGASDTQYF. DNA for the CDR3: TGCGCCAGCAGATTAACCGGGGGGGCATCAGATACGCAGTATTTT.

This clone was seen just once. The J gene is TRBJ2-2, the V gene TRBV19, with TRBD1 identical over 7 bases. This CDR3 region has 15 residues. Per germline, CDR1 LNHDA and CDR2 SQIVND (reference sequence). With V trimmed by 3 bases and J by 6 bases, 7 bases remained unmatched. The CDR3 loop reads CASSMGQRVAGELFF. The CDR3 DNA reads TGTGCCAGTAGTATGGGACAGAGGGTAGCCGGGGAGCTGTTTTTT.

The chain uses TRBV5-6 and TRBJ2-5; 8 bases are a match to TRBD2. Germline values: CDR1 SGHDT, CDR2 YYEEEE. This CDR3 has 14 residues. The junction had 4 bases not matched to a gene; V was cut back by 1 base and J by 5 bases. The CDR3 is CASSLREGQETQYF. For the CDR3, the DNA is TGTGCCAGCAGCTTGCGGGAGGGCCAGGAGACCCAGTACTTC. Complete variable domain (other parts from reference TRBV5-6 and TRBJ2-5): DAGVTQSPTHLIKTRGQQVTLRCSPKSGHDTVSWYQQALGQGPQFIFQYYEEEERQRGNFPDRFSGHQFPNYSSELNVNALLLGDSALYLCASSLREGQETQYFGPGTRLLVL.

J is TRBJ2-5 and V is TRBV4-2; 8 bases align to TRBD2. Germline V gives CDR1 LGHNA, CDR2 YNFKEQ. V was clipped by 4 bases and J by 5 bases; unmatched bases: 9. The CDR3 extends over 15 amino acids. The CDR3 sequence is CASSPSGGEGETQYF. The CDR3 DNA sequence: TGTGCCAGCAGCCCTTCGGGAGGGGAAGGGGAGACCCAGTACTTC.

This chain joins TRBV19 and TRBJ1-1, with 8 bases aligning to TRBD1. The CDR3 loop spans 14 amino acids. From germline, CDR1 is LNHDA and CDR2 SQIVND (reference sequence). Trimming removed 4 bases from V and 4 bases from J; junction bases left unmatched: 5. The CDR3 nucleotides read TGTGCCAGTAGTACTTTAACAGGGGGCACTGAAGCTTTCTTT. Amino acids: CASSTLTGGTEAFF.

In the case of this clone: Germline is not matched at one junction end, which may reflect a read error. The chain links TRBV7-7 to TRBJ2-1, with TRBD1 matching over 11 bases. Germline CDR1 reads SSHAT; CDR2 reads FNYEAQ (reference sequence). The CDR3 runs 15 residues. CDR3 region: CASSQGTGGMDEQFF. DNA of the CDR3: TGTGCTAGCAGCCAAGGGACAGGGGGAATGGATGAGCAGTTCTTC. Variable domain in full (rest from reference TRBV7-7 and TRBJ2-1): GAGVSQSPRYKVTKRGQDVTLRCDPISSHATLYWYQQALGQGPEFLTYFNYEAQPDKSGLPSDRFSAERPEGSISTLTIQRTEQRDSAMYRCASSQGTGGMDEQFFGPGTRLTVL.

This clone came up once. This chain joins TRBV11-1 and TRBJ2-1, with TRBD2 matching over 13 bases. Trimming took 4 bases from V and 10 from J; bases not matched to a gene: 10. The CDR3 spans 16 residues. Germline values: CDR1 SGHAT, CDR2 FQDESV (reference sequence). The DNA for the CDR3 is TGTGCCAGCAGCTCCCTCGGACTAGCGGGAGTAGTCGAGCAGTTCTTC. This translates into CASSSLGLAGVVEQFF.

This chain uses TRBV15 with TRBJ2-7; D unclear. The germline CDR1 and CDR2 sequences are LNHNV and YYDKDF (reference sequence). Trimming stripped 1 base from V and 5 bases from J, with 6 bases between. CDR3 length equals 12 residues. The CDR3 sequence: CATSRGLDEQYF. The CDR3 coding sequence is TGTGCCACCAGCAGAGGGCTCGACGAGCAGTACTTC.

The chain links TRBV18 to TRBJ2-5; 8 nucleotides agree with TRBD2. The germline V gene encodes CDR1 KGHSH and CDR2 LQKENI. The V segment lost 4 bases and the J segment 3 bases; nucleotides outside the gene matches: 7. The CDR3 sequence is 15 residues long. CDR3 DNA: TGTGCCAGCTCACAGTATAGCGGGGACGAAGAGACCCAGTACTTC. Translation: CASSQYSGDEETQYF.

The chain recombines TRBV19 with TRBJ2-5; tentative D call: TRBD2 (7 bases). The germline V gene encodes CDR1 LNHDA and CDR2 SQIVND (reference sequence). The CDR3 totals 15 residues. The germline V and J ends were trimmed by 3 bases and 4 bases, with 15 bases remaining between them. In DNA, the CDR3 is TGTGCCAGTAGTATTTTTTGGGGGGGCTTAGAGACCCAGTACTTC. This gives the protein CASSIFWGGLETQYF.

This sequence joins TRBV27 and TRBJ1-2, with D possibly being TRBD1 (6 bases). The CDR3 length is 14 residues. Germline CDR1 is MNHEY and CDR2 is SMNVEV (reference sequence). Trimming shortened V by 7 bases and J by 8 bases, and 20 bases separated the two germline ends. The DNA for the CDR3 is TGTGCCAGCAAAGGTCCGGCGGGGGCGAGAGGCTACACCTTC. Amino acids: CASKGPAGARGYTF.

The J gene is TRBJ2-7, the V gene TRBV6-6, with 11 bases aligning to TRBD2. The ends lost 6 bases at V and 0 bases at J; junction bases unmatched: 7. This CDR3 has 16 residues. The V gene's germline CDR1 is MNHNY and CDR2 SVGAGI (reference sequence). The CDR3 protein is CASRATSGSSSYEQYF. In DNA form, the CDR3 reads TGTGCCAGCAGGGCAACTAGCGGGAGTAGCTCCTACGAGCAGTACTTC.

The table lists this clone with a count of one. This chain uses TRBV10-3 with TRBJ2-3; D is perhaps TRBD1 (5 bases). The CDR3 is 15 residues long. Germline CDR1 ENHRY, CDR2 SYGVKD. V lost 0 bases and J 1 base, leaving 8 bases between the germline ends. CDR3 region: CAISESKQGTDTQYF. Here the CDR3 DNA reads TGTGCCATCAGTGAGTCGAAACAGGGCACAGATACGCAGTATTTT.

The chain carries TRBV11-2 and TRBJ1-1, with D possibly TRBD1 on 5 matching bases. Germline V gives CDR1 SGHAT, CDR2 FQNNGV. V was shortened by 2 bases and J by 10 bases, with 11 bases between the two germline ends. This CDR3 comprises 12 residues. The DNA of the CDR3 is TGTGCCAGCAGCTTAATAAACGGGGGAGCTTTCTTT. Translated: CASSLINGGAFF.